A selection of T cell receptor beta chains follows, all from one sample in a study of long-term antiretroviral therapy in people with HIV. Libraries were prepared by immunoSEQ multiplex PCR; TCRdb keeps only in-frame clonotypes and omits some of them. The table has about 48,000 clones, around four fifths seen once. Here the sequenced sample was unsorted PBMCs, taken 0.8 years after starting antiretroviral therapy. The receptor source for this set is a young woman with HIV. Each CDR3 is given with its conserved first and last residue.

>TRBJ2-1|TRBV7-6
CASSGSGVNNEQFF
>TRBJ2-7|TRBV7-9
CASSRTGQGAPYEQYF
>TRBJ1-4|TRBV7-9
CASSLAKGRKDEKLFF
>TRBJ2-7|TRBV2
CATAGLRNEQYF
>TRBJ2-6|TRBV7-8
CASTTPRPRVVSGANVLTF
>TRBJ2-3|TRBV9
CASSVGRATSTDTQYF
>TRBJ2-1|TRBV27
CASSPPGHMFF
>TRBJ2-2|TRBV6-5
CASSYSAGANTGELFF
>TRBJ1-1|TRBV19
CASSLTYSTEAFF
>TRBJ2-7|TRBV28
CASSPLGYEQYF
>TRBJ1-5|TRBV10-1
CASLTGTEGDQPQHF
>TRBJ1-1|TRBV7-3
CASSSGRVNTEAFF
>TRBJ2-1|TRBV28
CASSFRLAGQNEQFF
>TRBJ2-7|TRBV9
CASSVAPGDYEQYF
>TRBJ1-2|TRBV18
CASSPPGMDNYGYTF